This T cell receptor (beta chain) was sequenced during a study of chemoradiotherapy in HPV16-positive cancers (dated 2022 in TCRdb). Some background on the complete study: Using functional T-cell assays on cells from a couple of HPV16-positive patients, the researchers defined candidate HPV-specific T-cell clones and common TCR motifs. Whether T-cell immunity against the HPV oncoproteins E6 and E7 changes during chemoradiotherapy and whether survival is affected by this immunity were examined in the study. The candidate HPV-specific TCRs and motifs were then tracked in TCR repertoires from around 93 patients with HPV-related cancers.

About this clone itself: Its antigen has not been determined. Base qualities are not at hand, and no much larger clone is one base apart.

Its CDR3 holds 11 amino acids, cysteine through phenylalanine. Only CDR3 DNA is held: 33 bases, read in frame from base 1. From V the trimming removes 9 bases and from J it removes 5 bases, while the gene matches leave 1 base of the junction unaccounted for. From the germline V gene (reference sequence), CDR1 is MNHEY and CDR2 is SMNVEV. Because repertoires were sampled repeatedly during chemoradiotherapy, clonal expansion in the tumor microenvironment could be followed. Library prep was done by the immunoSEQ multiplex PCR assay. The table comes from immuneACCESS by way of TCRdb, which keeps in-frame sequences with V and J called. Part of the clones is missing from these tables; in studies checked, under half for an unresolved V gene and the rest for unknown reasons. Here the sample has some 9,300 clones; around 72% occur a single time. The leading ten clones occupy around 14% of the sample. The research as a whole found: In HPV16-positive patients, expansion of HPV-responsive T cells during chemoradiotherapy was associated with improved recurrence-free survival. Expansion of candidate HPV-specific clones and E7-related TCR motifs was observed in the tumor microenvironment during treatment, whereas no such expansion was observed for non-HPV-specific T cells. The survival association was reported for HPV16-positive patients, and the functional definition of HPV-specific T cells was derived from only a couple of HPV16-positive patients.

This TCR came from a human donor with HPV-associated anogenital cancer. The biological material was taken from a patient who underwent chemoradiotherapy. Recombination linked TRBV27 to TRBJ2-5; 9 bases in between match TRBD1. The CDR3 here reads CASGTGETQYF. In nucleotides, the sequence is TGTGCCAGTGGGACAGGGGAGACCCAGTACTTC.